This is a list of T cell receptor beta chains from one sample in a study of T cell changes during pregnancy in multiple sclerosis. Profiling relied on immunoSEQ multiplex PCR, and the TCRdb table lists in-frame clones only, not all of them. The sample includes approximately 100,000 clones, about 90% of them seen just once. The input for sequencing was peripheral blood, taken after pregnancy. These receptors originate from a female donor in good health, enrolled as a control in a pregnancy study. Each CDR3 is given with its conserved first and last residue. A D gene is named only where the DNA matches it firmly.

cdr3_aa	d_call	v_call
CASSSYTEAFF	-	TRBV28
CASSQVDRDPTYEQYF	TRBD1	TRBV4-1
CASGRGETQYF	-	TRBV6-1
CASSQDVGGRRYEQYF	TRBD2	TRBV4-2
CSDYPGYEAFF	-	TRBV29-1
CAWKRDTYGYTF	-	TRBV30
CASSLVSSYEQYF	-	TRBV7-6
CASSIGAGRTEAFF	-	TRBV19
CASSDYRVGYEQYF	-	TRBV6-5
CSVARTGDNQPQHF	TRBD1	TRBV29-1
CSVPSRIFYGYTF	-	TRBV29-1
CASSLGGTSGRGEQYF	TRBD2	TRBV7-2
CASSLVAGGWTNEKLFF	TRBD1	TRBV5-1
CASSSQGIQPQHF	TRBD1	TRBV7-9
CASSVLAGEGTGELFF	TRBD2	TRBV6-4
CASSPSGVEQYF	TRBD2	TRBV6-5
CASSHTRGDQPQHF	-	TRBV4-1
CASSPVPRGEQFF	-	TRBV6-5
CASSLGGPETQYF	-	TRBV7-7
CASSTTGDTQYF	-	TRBV18
CAISGGSSYNEQFF	TRBD2	TRBV10-3
CASSSVSGGAFF	-	TRBV6-5
CASKPGEGYNEQFF	TRBD2	TRBV19
CASSQALFRDNEQYF	-	TRBV4-1
CASILKGRGTTDTQYF	TRBD2	TRBV6-4
CASSLVTGYYGYTF	-	TRBV28
CASSPTDRAGGSYEQYF	-	TRBV13
CASRGQTTNSGANVLTF	-	TRBV5-1
CASSPSHSGNTIYF	-	TRBV27
CASSHLVGAGANVLTF	-	TRBV4-1
CASSPSGTRAYNEQFF	TRBD2	TRBV28
CATAPVGTSGTESTDTQYF	TRBD2	TRBV15
CASSGTGRETQYF	TRBD1	TRBV6-1
CASSPEVDSSINIQYF	-	TRBV18
CASSSSTSGRIRQFF	TRBD2	TRBV28
CASSLSFTDTQYF	-	TRBV6-5
CASSFGTSGRAASGELFF	TRBD2	TRBV5-6
CATQPHGFGYEQYF	-	TRBV6-1
CASSGGWEDYNEQFF	-	TRBV11-1
CAISEVRGSQYF	-	TRBV10-3
CASRNTGGHGYTF	TRBD1	TRBV6-5